This T cell receptor beta chain was identified in a study of cytomegalovirus exposure and HLA in healthy donors. Trimming took 4 bases from V and 4 from J; bases not matched to a gene: 4. CDR1 is GTSNPN, CDR2 SVGIG, per germline (reference sequence). CDR3 length: 12 residues. The PCR contained 60 Vbeta and 13 Jbeta primers. The data were produced by immunoSEQ multiplex PCR, yet TCRdb's version contains in-frame clones alone and is incomplete. The sample totals about 70,000 clones. Healthy bone marrow donors supplied every sample. The specimen sequenced was PBMCs. This clonotype was sampled from a female donor in good health and CMV-seropositive. This sequence joins TRBV30 and TRBJ2-7, with 7 bases aligning to TRBD2. The CDR3 DNA reads as TGTGCCTGGACTAGCGGTTTGTACGAGCAGTACTTC. Translating gives CAWTSGLYEQYF.